The TCR beta chain under discussion was sequenced for a study of blood T cell repertoires in COVID-19 (TCRdb year 2020). The study in broad terms: The collaborator samples originated in the United States, Italy and Spain and spanned the acute and convalescent phases of COVID-19. The material from the prospective study consisted of cDNA or gDNA derived from T cells, B-cell-depleted T cells, or PBMCs. The dataset comprised deeply sampled blood TCRbeta repertoires from subjects exposed to, actively infected with, or recovered from COVID-19. The repertoires were released in a freely available public database intended as a resource for research on the immune response to SARS-CoV-2. The samples were drawn from the first 160 participants of the ongoing ImmuneRACE study and from over 950 subjects provided by 6 global collaborators. Sample metadata almost always included a de-identified subject ID, COVID-19 status, age in years and sex. Where available, HLA class I and class II types were obtained from metadata supplied by the sample provider rather than from assay-based typing.

TCRbeta CDR3 regions were amplified from genomic DNA using the immunoSEQ Assay, a bias-controlled multiplex PCR. On the study's bioinformatics: Within the assay, amplification of reference gene primers was used to estimate how many nucleated cells each sample contained. To quantify the absolute abundance of each unique TCRbeta CDR3 rearrangement, sequence reads were collapsed and filtered. For each sample, productive Simpson clonality was calculated by taking the square root of Simpson's diversity index across productive rearrangements. The source is immuneACCESS, and TCRdb retained only in-frame sequences with V and J called. Part of the clones is not carried over; for the studies checked, unresolved V genes explain less than half of this, and the remainder is unexplained. That table furnishes V, J and clone size, whereas the DNA furnished D and trimming. The sample table contains over 85,000 clones; only one count was recorded for approximately 90% of them. Together, the top ten hold around 2% of the sample.

Overall results and qualifications from the work: How much clinical and demographic metadata was included differed by source and by participant, and the metadata was provided uncurated.

The CDR3 covers 15 residues, taking in both the cysteine and the phenylalanine. Only CDR3 DNA remains: 45 bases, in frame from the first base. Trimming leaves V shorter by 2 bases and J shorter by 8 bases, with the junction holding 6 bases beyond the gene matches. Based on the germline V gene, the CDR1 and CDR2 sequences are MNHEY and SVGAGI. Comment on this clone: It lacks a known antigen. No much larger clone is present one base from it, and per-base qualities are unavailable.

Whole blood was collected in K2EDTA tubes by collaborating institutions according to the institutions' own protocols. For TCRbeta analysis, collaborator samples were shipped as frozen whole blood, as isolated PBMCs, or as DNA extracted from either sample type. This TCR was sampled from a man aged 50-59 years with active COVID-19. This receptor chain uses TRBV6-5 and TRBJ1-4, with 9 bases aligning to TRBD1. Sequencing input: peripheral blood. The nucleotide sequence reads TGTGCCAGCAGTTACCAACGACAGGGGGGCGAAAAACTGTTTTTT. Translated, it gives CASSYQRQGGEKLFF.